The 28 T cell receptor beta chains given below trace back to one sample, sequenced in a study of OX40 agonist ivuxolimab in advanced cancers. Clones were read by immunoSEQ multiplex PCR, and TCRdb kept only the in-frame ones, dropping some. This table holds about 15,000 clones, around 76% found once. Source: CD4+ or CD8+ T cells sorted from blood, taken in a trial of the OX40 agonist ivuxolimab. The source of these receptors is an adult with an advanced solid tumor such as melanoma, head and neck, liver or kidney cancer.

V gene TRBV9 combines with J gene TRBJ2-7, with D perhaps matching TRBD1 (5 bases). The CDR3 is 12 residues long. Trimming stripped 9 bases from V and 2 bases from J, with 12 bases between. Germline V gene lookup returns CDR1 SGDLS and CDR2 YYNGEE. This CDR3 is CATPDSTYEQYF. The CDR3 region has the DNA TGTGCCACTCCTGACAGCACCTACGAGCAGTACTTC. Full variable domain (missing parts from reference TRBV9 and TRBJ2-7): DSGVTQTPKHLITATGQRVTLRCSPRSGDLSVYWYQQSLDQGLQFLIQYYNGEERAKGNILERFSAQQFPDLHSELNLSSLELGDSALYFCATPDSTYEQYFGPGTRLTVT.

A single count supports this clone. The genes are TRBV9 and TRBJ2-1; D could derive from TRBD1 or TRBD2 (6 bases each). The CDR3 contains 16 residues. The ends were cut back, 0 bases at V and 0 bases at J, with 10 bases in the middle. The germline V gene has CDR1 SGDLS and CDR2 YYNGEE. CDR3 DNA: TGTGCCAGCAGCGTAGGAGGGGGGAGCTCCTACAATGAGCAGTTCTTC. The encoded protein is CASSVGGGSSYNEQFF.

The V and J genes are TRBV5-6 and TRBJ2-5, with 10 bases that match TRBD1. Germline assignment: CDR1 SGHDT and CDR2 YYEEEE. V shed 3 bases and J 5 bases; nucleotides not matched to a gene: 10. The CDR3 totals 16 residues. The CDR3 here is CASSWWDRGRRETQYF. CDR3 sequence (DNA): TGTGCCAGCAGCTGGTGGGACAGGGGAAGGCGGGAGACCCAGTACTTC.

This clone was seen more than once but under ten times. This chain connects TRBV5-6 to TRBJ2-7, with 10 bases matching TRBD2. This CDR3 contains 14 residues. Germline trimming cut 3 bases from V and 7 bases from J; bases unmatched to any gene: 7. CDR1 and CDR2 from the germline V gene are SGHDT and YYEEEE. The CDR3 loop reads CASSSGLATVEQYF. The CDR3 DNA is TGTGCCAGCAGCTCGGGACTAGCGACTGTTGAGCAGTACTTC.

This chain uses TRBV7-9 with TRBJ2-2; TRBD1 is a possible D gene (5 bases). V was pared by 4 bases and J by 4 bases, with 13 bases between. The CDR3 sequence is 15 residues long. Germline assignment: CDR1 SEHNR and CDR2 FQNEAQ (reference sequence). CDR3 sequence (DNA): TGTGCCAGCAGCTCCCTCCGGCAGGGCACCGGGGAGCTGTTTTTT. Amino acid sequence: CASSSLRQGTGELFF.

J is TRBJ2-5 and V is TRBV9; 8 bases fit TRBD2. The CDR3 contains 17 residues. V shed 3 bases, J shed 0 bases, and the junction held 10 bases outside the gene matches. Germline V gives CDR1 SGDLS, CDR2 YYNGEE. CDR3 protein: CASSGGFAGGNQETQYF. The CDR3 DNA reads as TGTGCCAGCAGCGGAGGGTTTGCGGGGGGTAACCAAGAGACCCAGTACTTC.

J is TRBJ2-6 and V is TRBV5-1; D might be TRBD2 (7 bases). CDR3 length equals 19 residues. V shed 4 bases and J shed 2 bases, with 22 bases lying between them. Germline CDR1 is SGHRS and CDR2 is YFSETQ. CDR3 residues: CASSTGEGDSPTGANVLTF. DNA of the CDR3: TGCGCCAGCAGCACGGGGGAGGGGGATTCCCCTACTGGGGCCAACGTCCTGACTTTC.

This clone appeared a few times. The V call is TRBV27, the J call TRBJ1-2; no firm D call. CDR1 is MNHEY, CDR2 SMNVEV, per germline (reference sequence). This CDR3 has 11 amino acids. Trimming pared 8 bases from V and 6 bases from J, leaving 10 bases between. CDR3 protein: CASRDWNGYTF. In nucleotides, the CDR3 is TGTGCCAGCCGAGACTGGAATGGCTACACCTTC.

The chain has TRBV6-5 and TRBJ2-2; 7 bases are a match to TRBD1. V was pared by 5 bases and J by 5 bases, with 8 bases of the junction left unmatched. The CDR3 spans 15 residues. Germline V CDR1 and CDR2: MNHEY, SVGAGI. CDR3 protein: CASSQTGYGTGELFF. CDR3 sequence (DNA): TGTGCCAGCAGTCAGACAGGGTATGGAACCGGGGAGCTGTTTTTT.

This clone was detected once. V and J are TRBV5-6 and TRBJ2-1; possible D gene TRBD2, 5 bases. Germline V gives CDR1 SGHDT, CDR2 YYEEEE. This CDR3 has 12 amino acids. The ends were cut back, 0 bases at V and 8 bases at J, with 6 bases in the middle. CDR3: CASSLDGDEQFF. The CDR3, as DNA: TGTGCCAGCAGCTTGGACGGGGATGAGCAGTTCTTC.

CDR3 protein: CASSFFGVSAADTQYF. The CDR3 DNA sequence: TGTGCCAGCAGCTTTTTTGGGGTGTCTGCCGCAGATACGCAGTATTTT. The chain links TRBV7-9 to TRBJ2-3; D gene uncertain. Germline V gene lookup returns CDR1 SEHNR and CDR2 FQNEAQ (reference sequence). The CDR3 is 16 residues long. The V end lost 3 bases, the J end lost 4 bases, and 17 bases lay between the germline ends.

The chain carries TRBV7-8 and TRBJ1-3; D is undetermined. Trimming took off 1 base at V and 0 bases at J, with 4 bases between the two ends. CDR1 SGHVS and CDR2 FQNEAQ come from the germline V gene. The CDR3 is 14 amino acids. The CDR3 DNA sequence: TGTGCCAGCAGCTTAGGTGTCTCTGGAAACACCATATATTTT. This encodes CASSLGVSGNTIYF.

V is TRBV2 and J is TRBJ2-6, with TRBD1 matching 8 bases. CDR1 and CDR2 (germline): SNHLY, FYNNEI. This CDR3 has 18 amino acids. Unmatched junction bases numbered 7, after V lost 3 bases and J lost 0 bases. CDR3 in DNA: TGTGCCAGCAGTGACGTGGGACAGGTAACCTCTGGGGCCAACGTCCTGACTTTC. Amino acid sequence: CASSDVGQVTSGANVLTF.

V usage is TRBV6-4 and J usage is TRBJ2-7; the match to TRBD2 covers 9 bases. CDR3 length: 15 amino acids. Per germline, CDR1 MRHNA and CDR2 SNTAGT. Germline trimming cut 0 bases from V and 6 bases from J; bases unmatched to any gene: 6. CDR3 sequence (DNA): TGTGCCAGCAGTGACTCGGTAGCGGGAGAAGCCGAGCAGTACTTC. As protein: CASSDSVAGEAEQYF.

This chain uses TRBV7-3 with TRBJ2-6; 7 bases fit TRBD1. Trimming at V came to 5 bases and at J to 1 base, leaving 2 bases not matched to a gene. CDR1 is SGHTA and CDR2 is FQGTGA in the germline V gene. The CDR3 is 15 residues long. CDR3 coding DNA: TGTGCCAGCAGCCAGGGGGTTTCTGGGGCCAACGTCCTGACTTTC. Its translation: CASSQGVSGANVLTF.

V and J are TRBV9 and TRBJ2-7, with D uncertain. This CDR3 region has 15 residues. Germline assignment: CDR1 SGDLS and CDR2 YYNGEE. V shed 0 bases and J shed 5 bases, with 15 bases lying between them. The CDR3 sequence is CASSVDGVVRNEQYF. Written as DNA, the CDR3 is TGTGCCAGCAGCGTAGATGGGGTGGTGAGGAACGAGCAGTACTTC. Filled out from reference TRBV9 and TRBJ2-7, the complete variable domain reads DSGVTQTPKHLITATGQRVTLRCSPRSGDLSVYWYQQSLDQGLQFLIQYYNGEERAKGNILERFSAQQFPDLHSELNLSSLELGDSALYFCASSVDGVVRNEQYFGPGTRLTVT.

This clone was observed a single time. The chain recombines TRBV14 with TRBJ1-4; a weak D match, TRBD1 (5 bases). The germline V gene has CDR1 SGHDN and CDR2 FVKESK. Trimming removed 2 bases from V and 4 bases from J, with 11 bases in between. This CDR3 is 15 amino acids long. The CDR3 loop reads CASSQPGADNEKLFF. In DNA, the CDR3 is TGTGCCAGCAGCCAACCCGGGGCCGATAATGAAAAACTGTTTTTT.

CDR3: CATSRDLLREHYGYTF. The CDR3 DNA sequence: TGTGCCACCAGCAGAGATCTTTTAAGGGAACACTATGGCTACACCTTC. The V and J genes are TRBV15 and TRBJ1-2; D is undetermined. Trimming removed 0 bases at V and 3 bases at J, with 14 bases between. Germline CDR1 LNHNV, CDR2 YYDKDF (reference sequence). The CDR3 consists of 16 residues.

The genes are TRBV6-4 and TRBJ2-3, with 10 bases fitting TRBD1. V dropped 3 bases and J dropped 4; count of bases not matched to a gene: 4. Germline CDR1 MRHNA, CDR2 SNTAGT. CDR3 size: 15 residues. The CDR3 loop is CASSESGQGSDTQYF. In nucleotides, the CDR3 is TGTGCCAGCAGTGAATCGGGACAGGGGTCAGATACGCAGTATTTT.

The rearrangement uses TRBV5-4 and TRBJ1-1; tentative D call: TRBD1 (6 bases). CDR3 size: 14 residues. Trimming took 1 base from V and 4 from J, leaving 11 bases between them. Germline CDR1 reads SGHNT; CDR2 reads YYREEE (reference sequence). CDR3 sequence (DNA): TGTGCCAGCAGCTTGACAGGGAGCGGCACTGAAGCTTTCTTT. This codes for CASSLTGSGTEAFF.

The V and J genes are TRBV7-3 and TRBJ2-5; D remains ambiguous. V was trimmed by 6 bases and J by 4 bases, leaving 12 bases between them. The CDR3 contains 13 residues. Germline V gene data show CDR1 as SGHTA and CDR2 as FQGTGA. CDR3 coding DNA: TGTGCCAGCAGTCCCGGCCCGTCAGAGACCCAGTACTTC. Encoded protein: CASSPGPSETQYF.

This clone was detected only once. This chain joins TRBV9 and TRBJ2-1; the match to TRBD2 covers 7 bases. The CDR3 length is 16 residues. Germline trimming cut 3 bases from V and 0 bases from J; bases unmatched to any gene: 6. Germline CDR1 and CDR2: SGDLS and YYNGEE. The CDR3: CASSAGGGGSYNEQFF. CDR3 DNA sequence: TGTGCCAGCAGCGCCGGCGGGGGAGGCTCCTACAATGAGCAGTTCTTC. The full variable domain, completed using reference TRBV9 and TRBJ2-1, is DSGVTQTPKHLITATGQRVTLRCSPRSGDLSVYWYQQSLDQGLQFLIQYYNGEERAKGNILERFSAQQFPDLHSELNLSSLELGDSALYFCASSAGGGGSYNEQFFGPGTRLTVL.

This clone was counted only a few times. The chain recombines TRBV11-3 with TRBJ2-2, with D tentatively TRBD1 or TRBD2 (5 bases each). The CDR3 consists of 15 residues. Germline lookup yields CDR1 SGHNT and CDR2 YENEEA. The V end was cut by 8 bases, the J end by 0 bases, with 13 bases between. The CDR3 protein is CASSRDPANTGELFF. The DNA for the CDR3 is TGTGCCAGCTCCCGGGACCCGGCGAACACCGGGGAGCTGTTTTTT.

The rearrangement links TRBV18 to TRBJ2-2, with D possibly matching TRBD1 (6 bases). V gave up 6 bases and J gave up 4 bases, with 21 bases separating them. The CDR3 length is 17 residues. CDR1 KGHSH and CDR2 LQKENI come from the germline V gene. The CDR3 region is CASSLHPGTSVTGELFF. The DNA for the CDR3 is TGTGCCAGCTCCCTCCACCCCGGGACATCAGTCACCGGGGAGCTGTTTTTT. The whole variable domain, filled in from reference TRBV18 and TRBJ2-2, reads NAGVMQNPRHLVRRRGQEARLRCSPMKGHSHVYWYRQLPEEGLKFMVYLQKENIIDESGMPKERFSAEFPKEGPSILRIQQVVRGDSAAYFCASSLHPGTSVTGELFFGEGSRLTVL.

V is TRBV14 and J is TRBJ2-1, with 9 bases identical to TRBD2. Per germline, CDR1 SGHDN and CDR2 FVKESK. The length of the CDR3 is 16 residues. V dropped 1 base and J dropped 6; count of bases not matched to a gene: 7. CDR3 coding DNA: TGTGCCAGCAGCCAAGTGGCGGGAGGGTCGGGCAATGAGCAGTTCTTC. Protein: CASSQVAGGSGNEQFF.

For the CDR3, the DNA is TGTGCCAGCAGCGTGGAAGGGTCTGGAAACACCATATATTTT. Translated: CASSVEGSGNTIYF. The V and J genes are TRBV9 and TRBJ1-3; no clear D gene. This CDR3 has 14 amino acids. In germline, CDR1 is SGDLS, CDR2 YYNGEE. Trimming pared 2 bases from V and 1 base from J, leaving 7 bases between.

This clone was observed a handful of times. The J gene is TRBJ2-2, the V gene TRBV6-4; D remains unclear. This CDR3 contains 13 residues. Germline V gives CDR1 MRHNA, CDR2 SNTAGT. V was cut by 3 bases and J by 3 bases, with 5 bases left in between. CDR3 protein: CASSDRDTGELFF. The CDR3 DNA sequence: TGTGCCAGCAGTGATAGGGACACCGGGGAGCTGTTTTTT.

The rearrangement uses TRBV10-1 and TRBJ2-2; 10 nucleotides agree with TRBD2. The CDR3 length is 16 residues. The germline V gene encodes CDR1 WNHNN and CDR2 SYGVQD (reference sequence). V lost 0 bases, J lost 5 bases, and 3 bases stayed unmatched. The CDR3: CASSESGLADTGELFF. The CDR3 DNA reads as TGCGCCAGCAGTGAGTCCGGACTAGCGGATACCGGGGAGCTGTTTTTT.